This is a list of T cell receptor beta chains from one sample in a study of cytomegalovirus exposure and HLA in healthy donors. The data were produced by immunoSEQ multiplex PCR, yet TCRdb's version contains in-frame clones alone and is incomplete. This sample contains some 130,000 clones. The sequenced sample consisted of PBMCs. The receptors were sampled from a woman between 40 and 50 years old in good health and CMV-seronegative. Both conserved end residues are part of each CDR3. D genes are given only for firm matches.

v_gene	j_gene	d_gene	CDR3nt	CDR3aa
TRBV29-1	TRBJ2-4	-	TGCAGCGGGGAGGAGGGCGGGGAAAACATTCAGTACTTC	CSGEEGGENIQYF
TRBV7-2	TRBJ2-5	-	TGTGCCAGCAGCCCAGACATGACACAAGAGACCCAGTACTTC	CASSPDMTQETQYF
TRBV7-2	TRBJ2-5	TRBD2	TGTGCCAGCAGCCTTCCACCAACTAGCGGGGGGATCTCAGAGACCCAGTACTTC	CASSLPPTSGGISETQYF
TRBV11-2	TRBJ1-3	-	TGTGCCAGCAGCTTAGTCCTTGCGGGGGCTGGGAACACCATATATTTT	CASSLVLAGAGNTIYF
TRBV4-3	TRBJ1-2	-	TGCGCCAGCAGCCATTTTGGTCAGGGGATAAGGGGCTACACCTTC	CASSHFGQGIRGYTF
TRBV29-1	TRBJ2-7	TRBD1	TGCAGCGCTGAAACCGGGACAGGGGTCTACGAGCAGTACTTC	CSAETGTGVYEQYF
TRBV5-4	TRBJ2-1	-	TGTGCCAGCAGCGCACGGGGGGCAGGGTTTGATGAGCAGTTCTTC	CASSARGAGFDEQFF
TRBV7-6	TRBJ1-5	-	TGTGCCAGCAGCCCTGGGGGGGACGGGAATCAGCCCCAGCATTTT	CASSPGGDGNQPQHF
TRBV28	TRBJ2-2	TRBD1	TGTGCCAGCAGTTTTCCACACAGGGGGGATATCACCGGGGAGCTGTTTTTT	CASSFPHRGDITGELFF
TRBV18	TRBJ1-4	TRBD1	TGTGCCAGCTCACCCCCGGGACAGGGCGAAAAACTGTTTTTT	CASSPPGQGEKLFF
TRBV4-3	TRBJ2-2	-	TGCGCCAGCAGCCAAGAAGGTAGGGAGGGGGTCACCGGGGAGCTGTTTTTT	CASSQEGREGVTGELFF
TRBV9	TRBJ1-3	-	TGTGCCAGCAGCGCCAGGGGAGGGTCTAACTCTGGAAACACCATATATTTT	CASSARGGSNSGNTIYF
TRBV9	TRBJ2-7	TRBD2	TGTGCCAGCAGCGGGCGGGGGGGCCGGTACGAGCAGTACTTC	CASSGRGGRYEQYF
TRBV7-8	TRBJ1-1	-	TGTGCCAGCAGCCCAGTGGGCATGAACACTGAAGCTTTCTTT	CASSPVGMNTEAFF
TRBV11-2	TRBJ1-2	TRBD1	TGTGCCAGCAGCTCCAGGCAGGGGGCTGACTATGGCTACACCTTC	CASSSRQGADYGYTF
TRBV5-4	TRBJ2-7	-	TGTGCCAGCAGCTTGGACAGCGGCAGCTCCTACGAGCAGTACTTC	CASSLDSGSSYEQYF
TRBV5-6	TRBJ1-2	-	TGTGCCAGCAGCATGGACGGTTATGGCTACACCTTC	CASSMDGYGYTF
TRBV15	TRBJ1-2	-	TGTGCCACCAGCAGAGATTTGGGCAAAGTGAATGGCTACACCTTC	CATSRDLGKVNGYTF
TRBV2	TRBJ2-3	TRBD2	TGTGCCAGCGGACTACTAGCGACAACGGATACGCAGTATTTT	CASGLLATTDTQYF
TRBV7-2	TRBJ2-6	-	TGTGCCAGCAGCTTAGTCTTCTCTGGGGCCAACGTCCTGACTTTC	CASSLVFSGANVLTF
TRBV14	TRBJ2-3	TRBD2	TGTGCCAGCAAGACGGGGGGACCGACAGATACGCAGTATTTT	CASKTGGPTDTQYF
TRBV2	TRBJ2-3	-	TGTGCCAGCAGTGAAGCCTCTAGCGCCAGGGGGACGCAGTATTTT	CASSEASSARGTQYF